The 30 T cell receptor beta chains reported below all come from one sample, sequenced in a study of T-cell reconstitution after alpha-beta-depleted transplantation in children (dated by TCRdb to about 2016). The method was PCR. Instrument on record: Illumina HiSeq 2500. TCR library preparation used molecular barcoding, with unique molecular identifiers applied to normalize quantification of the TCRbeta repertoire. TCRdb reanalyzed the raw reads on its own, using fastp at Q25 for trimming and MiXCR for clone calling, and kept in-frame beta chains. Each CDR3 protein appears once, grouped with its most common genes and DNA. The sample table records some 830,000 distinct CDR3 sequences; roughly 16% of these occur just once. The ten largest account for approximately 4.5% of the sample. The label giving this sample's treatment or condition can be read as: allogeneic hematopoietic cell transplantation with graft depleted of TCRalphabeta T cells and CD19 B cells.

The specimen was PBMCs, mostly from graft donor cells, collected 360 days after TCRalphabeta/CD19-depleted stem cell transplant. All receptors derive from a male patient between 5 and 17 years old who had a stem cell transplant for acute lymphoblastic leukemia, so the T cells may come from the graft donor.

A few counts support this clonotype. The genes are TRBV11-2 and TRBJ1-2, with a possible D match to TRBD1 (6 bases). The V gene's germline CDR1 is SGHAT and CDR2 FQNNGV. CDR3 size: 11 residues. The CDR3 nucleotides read TGTCGGAGGGGGTCTAACTATGGCTACACCTTC. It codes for CRRGSNYGYTF.

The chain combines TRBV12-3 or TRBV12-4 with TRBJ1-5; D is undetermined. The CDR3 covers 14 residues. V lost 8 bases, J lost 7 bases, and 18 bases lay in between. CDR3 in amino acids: CASSSLGIGQPQHF. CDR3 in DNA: TGTGCCAGCTCCAGCCTAGGGATCGGACAGCCCCAGCATTTT.

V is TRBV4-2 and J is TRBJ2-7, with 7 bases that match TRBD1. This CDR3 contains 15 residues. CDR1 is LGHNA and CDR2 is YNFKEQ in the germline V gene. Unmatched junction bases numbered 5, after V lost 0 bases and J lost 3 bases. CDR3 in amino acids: CASSQDSQGLYEQYF. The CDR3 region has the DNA TGTGCCAGCAGCCAAGATTCACAGGGGCTCTACGAGCAGTACTTC.

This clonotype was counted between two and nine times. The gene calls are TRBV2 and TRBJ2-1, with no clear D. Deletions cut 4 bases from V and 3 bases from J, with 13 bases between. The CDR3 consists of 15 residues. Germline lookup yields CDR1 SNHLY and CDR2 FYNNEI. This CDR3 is CASSADLHIYNEQFF. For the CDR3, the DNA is TGTGCCAGCAGTGCGGACCTACACATCTACAATGAGCAGTTCTTC.

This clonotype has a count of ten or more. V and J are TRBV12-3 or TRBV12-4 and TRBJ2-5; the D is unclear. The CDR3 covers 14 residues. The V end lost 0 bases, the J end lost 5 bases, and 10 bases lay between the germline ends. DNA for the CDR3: TGTGCCAGCAGTTTAGCCCCGGGCGCGGAGACCCAGTACTTC. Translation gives CASSLAPGAETQYF.

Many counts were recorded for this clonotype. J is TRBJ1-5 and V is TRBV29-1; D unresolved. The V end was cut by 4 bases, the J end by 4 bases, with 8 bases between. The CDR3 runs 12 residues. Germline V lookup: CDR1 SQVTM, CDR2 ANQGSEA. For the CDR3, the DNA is TGCAGCGTTGTGGTTGGGAATCAGCCCCAGCATTTT. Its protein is CSVVVGNQPQHF.

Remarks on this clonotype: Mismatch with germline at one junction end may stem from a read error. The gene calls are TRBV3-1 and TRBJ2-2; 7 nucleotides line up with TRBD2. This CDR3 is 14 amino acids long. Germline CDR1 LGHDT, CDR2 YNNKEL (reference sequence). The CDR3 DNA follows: TGTGCCAGCAGCTTTGGACCCCAGGGCGGGGGGCTGTTTTTT. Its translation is CASSFGPQGGGLFF.

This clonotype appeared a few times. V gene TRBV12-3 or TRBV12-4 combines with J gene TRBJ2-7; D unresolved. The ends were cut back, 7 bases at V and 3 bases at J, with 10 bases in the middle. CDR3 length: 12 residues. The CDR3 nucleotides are TGTGCCAGCACCTGGGATCTCTACGAGCAGTACTTC. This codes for CASTWDLYEQYF.

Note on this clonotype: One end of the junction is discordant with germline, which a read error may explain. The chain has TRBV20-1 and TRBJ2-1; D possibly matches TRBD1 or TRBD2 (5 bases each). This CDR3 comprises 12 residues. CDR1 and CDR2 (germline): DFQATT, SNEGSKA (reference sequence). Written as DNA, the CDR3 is TGCAGTGCTAGAGTCTCCGGGACGGCTTTTCGCTTC. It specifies CSARVSGTAFRF.

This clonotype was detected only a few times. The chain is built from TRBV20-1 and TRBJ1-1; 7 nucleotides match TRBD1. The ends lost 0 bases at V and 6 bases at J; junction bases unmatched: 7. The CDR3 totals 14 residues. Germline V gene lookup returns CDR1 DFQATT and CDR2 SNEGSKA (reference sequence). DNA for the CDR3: TGCAGTGCTAGAGATTTTGGAACAGGGGCTGAAGCTTTCTTT. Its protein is CSARDFGTGAEAFF.

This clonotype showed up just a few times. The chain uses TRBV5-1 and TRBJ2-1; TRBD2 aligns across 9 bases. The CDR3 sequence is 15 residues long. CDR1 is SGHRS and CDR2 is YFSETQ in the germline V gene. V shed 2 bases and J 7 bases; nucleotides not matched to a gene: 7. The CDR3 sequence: CASSFSPGLANEQFF. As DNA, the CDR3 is TGCGCCAGCAGCTTCTCCCCCGGACTAGCGAATGAGCAGTTCTTC.

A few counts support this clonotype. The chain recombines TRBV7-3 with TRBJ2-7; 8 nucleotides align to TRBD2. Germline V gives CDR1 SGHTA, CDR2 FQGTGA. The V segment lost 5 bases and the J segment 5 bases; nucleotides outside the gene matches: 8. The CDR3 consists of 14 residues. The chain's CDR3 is CASSPRAGAHEQYF. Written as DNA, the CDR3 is TGTGCCAGCAGCCCTCGAGCGGGAGCCCACGAGCAGTACTTC.

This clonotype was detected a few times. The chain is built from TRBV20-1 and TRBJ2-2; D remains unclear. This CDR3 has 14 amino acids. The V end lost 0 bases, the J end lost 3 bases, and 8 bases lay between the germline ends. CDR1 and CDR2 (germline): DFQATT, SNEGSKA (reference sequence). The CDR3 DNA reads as TGCAGTGCTAGAGAGCACGGAGACACCGGGGAGCTGTTTTTT. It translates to CSAREHGDTGELFF.

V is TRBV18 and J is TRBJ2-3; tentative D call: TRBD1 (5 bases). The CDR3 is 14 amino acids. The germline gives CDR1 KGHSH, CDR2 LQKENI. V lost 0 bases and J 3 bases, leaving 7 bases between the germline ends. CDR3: CASSPPTATDTQYF. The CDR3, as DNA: TGTGCCAGCTCACCACCGACAGCTACAGATACGCAGTATTTT.

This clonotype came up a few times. The CDR3 sequence is CASSPSIPEQYF. The CDR3 region has the DNA TGTGCCAGCAGTCCCTCGATTCCCGAGCAGTACTTC. The chain recombines TRBV28 with TRBJ2-7; no definite D call. This CDR3 has 12 amino acids. Trimming took off 5 bases at V and 6 bases at J, with 11 bases between the two ends. Germline assignment: CDR1 MDHEN and CDR2 SYDVKM.

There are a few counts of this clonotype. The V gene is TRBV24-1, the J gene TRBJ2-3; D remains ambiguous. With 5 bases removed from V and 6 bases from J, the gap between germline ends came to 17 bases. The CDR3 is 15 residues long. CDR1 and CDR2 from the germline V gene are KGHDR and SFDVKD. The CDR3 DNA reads TGTGCCACCAGTGTTGATGCTGCGCTAGGGGATACGCAGTATTTT. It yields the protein CATSVDAALGDTQYF.

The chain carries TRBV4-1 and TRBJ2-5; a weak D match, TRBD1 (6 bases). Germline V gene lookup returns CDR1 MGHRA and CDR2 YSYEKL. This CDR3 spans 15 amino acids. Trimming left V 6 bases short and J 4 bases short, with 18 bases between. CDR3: CASRGVGARGETQYF. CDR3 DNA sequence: TGCGCCAGCAGGGGTGTGGGGGCTAGAGGAGAGACCCAGTACTTC.

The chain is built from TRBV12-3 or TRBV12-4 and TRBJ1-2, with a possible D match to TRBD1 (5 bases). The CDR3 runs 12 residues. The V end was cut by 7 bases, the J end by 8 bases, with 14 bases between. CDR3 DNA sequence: TGTGCCAGCACCGACCCCAGGGAGGGCTACACCTTC. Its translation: CASTDPREGYTF.

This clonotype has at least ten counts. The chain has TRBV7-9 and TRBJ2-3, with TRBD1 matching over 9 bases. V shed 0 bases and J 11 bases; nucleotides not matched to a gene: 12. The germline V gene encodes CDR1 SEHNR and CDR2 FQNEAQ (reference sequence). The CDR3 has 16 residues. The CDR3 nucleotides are TGTGCCAGCAGCTTAGCGGACAGGGGCCCTGGGAGGAAGCAGTATTTT. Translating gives CASSLADRGPGRKQYF. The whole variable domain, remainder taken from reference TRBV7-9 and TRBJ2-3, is DTGVSQNPRHKITKRGQNVTFRCDPISEHNRLYWYRQTLGQGPEFLTYFQNEAQLEKSRLLSDRFSAERPKGSFSTLEIQRTEQGDSAMYLCASSLADRGPGRKQYFGPGTRLTVL.

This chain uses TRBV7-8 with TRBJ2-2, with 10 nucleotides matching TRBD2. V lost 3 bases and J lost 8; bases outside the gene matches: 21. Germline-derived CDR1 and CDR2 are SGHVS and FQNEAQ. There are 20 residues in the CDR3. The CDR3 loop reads CASSLKGGQREGSRTGELFF. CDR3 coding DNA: TGTGCCAGCAGCTTGAAAGGGGGTCAGCGGGAGGGCTCACGGACGGGGGAGCTGTTTTTT. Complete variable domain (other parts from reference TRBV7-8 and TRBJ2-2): GAGVSQSPRYKVAKRGQDVALRCDPISGHVSLFWYQQALGQGPEFLTYFQNEAQLDKSGLPSDRFFAERPEGSVSTLKIQRTQQEDSAVYLCASSLKGGQREGSRTGELFFGEGSRLTVL.

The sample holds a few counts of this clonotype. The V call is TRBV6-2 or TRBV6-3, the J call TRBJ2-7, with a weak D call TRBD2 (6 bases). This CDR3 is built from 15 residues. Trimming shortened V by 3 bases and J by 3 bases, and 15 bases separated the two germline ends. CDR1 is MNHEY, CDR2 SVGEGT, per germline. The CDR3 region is CASSYAPGTGYEQYF. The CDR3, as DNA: TGTGCCAGCAGTTATGCGCCAGGGACTGGCTACGAGCAGTACTTC.

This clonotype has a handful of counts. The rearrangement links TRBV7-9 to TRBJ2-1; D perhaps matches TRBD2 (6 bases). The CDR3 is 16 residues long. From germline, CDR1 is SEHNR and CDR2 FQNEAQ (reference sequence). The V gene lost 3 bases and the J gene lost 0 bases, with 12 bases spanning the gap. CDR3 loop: CASSFREKVSYNEQFF. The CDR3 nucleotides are TGTGCCAGCAGCTTTCGGGAGAAGGTCTCCTACAATGAGCAGTTCTTC.

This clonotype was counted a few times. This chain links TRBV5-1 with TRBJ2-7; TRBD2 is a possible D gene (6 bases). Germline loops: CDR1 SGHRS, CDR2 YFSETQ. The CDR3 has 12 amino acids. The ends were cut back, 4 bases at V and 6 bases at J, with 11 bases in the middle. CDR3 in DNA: TGCGCCAGCAGCGTGGGGGGAGCCGAGCAGTACTTC. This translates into CASSVGGAEQYF.

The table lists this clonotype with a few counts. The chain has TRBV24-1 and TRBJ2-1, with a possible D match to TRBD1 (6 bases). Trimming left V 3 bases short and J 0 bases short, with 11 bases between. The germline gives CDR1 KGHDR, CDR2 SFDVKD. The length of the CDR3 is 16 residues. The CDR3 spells CATSDQGRLSYNEQFF. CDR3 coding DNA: TGTGCCACCAGTGATCAGGGGCGCCTCTCCTACAATGAGCAGTTCTTC.

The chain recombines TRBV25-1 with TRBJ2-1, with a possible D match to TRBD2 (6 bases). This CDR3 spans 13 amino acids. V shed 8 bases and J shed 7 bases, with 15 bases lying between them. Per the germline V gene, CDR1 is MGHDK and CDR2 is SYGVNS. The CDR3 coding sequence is TGTGCCAGCGCAATAGCGGATGGGAATGAGCAGTTCTTC. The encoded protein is CASAIADGNEQFF.

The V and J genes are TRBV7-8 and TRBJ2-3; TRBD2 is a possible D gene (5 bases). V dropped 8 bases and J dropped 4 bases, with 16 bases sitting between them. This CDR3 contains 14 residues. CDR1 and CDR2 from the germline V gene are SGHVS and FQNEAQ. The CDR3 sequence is CASRHRGEADTQYF. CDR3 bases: TGTGCCAGCCGCCACCGGGGAGAGGCAGATACGCAGTATTTT. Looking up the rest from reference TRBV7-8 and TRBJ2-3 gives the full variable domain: GAGVSQSPRYKVAKRGQDVALRCDPISGHVSLFWYQQALGQGPEFLTYFQNEAQLDKSGLPSDRFFAERPEGSVSTLKIQRTQQEDSAVYLCASRHRGEADTQYFGPGTRLTVL.

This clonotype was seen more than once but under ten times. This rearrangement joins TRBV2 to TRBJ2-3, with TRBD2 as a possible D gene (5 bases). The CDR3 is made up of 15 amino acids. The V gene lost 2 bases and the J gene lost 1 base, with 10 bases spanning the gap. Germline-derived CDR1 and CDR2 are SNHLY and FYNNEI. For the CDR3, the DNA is TGTGCCAGCAGTGAATTGTTGCGGGGCACAGATACGCAGTATTTT. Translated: CASSELLRGTDTQYF. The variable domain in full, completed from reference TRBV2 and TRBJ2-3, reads EPEVTQTPSHQVTQMGQEVILRCVPISNHLYFYWYRQILGQKVEFLVSFYNNEISEKSEIFDDQFSVERPDGSNFTLKIRSTKLEDSAMYFCASSELLRGTDTQYFGPGTRLTVL.

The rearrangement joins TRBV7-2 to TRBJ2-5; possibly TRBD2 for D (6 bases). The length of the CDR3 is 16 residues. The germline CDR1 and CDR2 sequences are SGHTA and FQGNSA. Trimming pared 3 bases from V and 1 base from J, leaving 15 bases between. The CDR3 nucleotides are TGTGCCAGCAGCTTTCGGACTACCAGTTTCCAAGAGACCCAGTACTTC. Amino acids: CASSFRTTSFQETQYF.

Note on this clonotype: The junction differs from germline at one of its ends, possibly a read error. The CDR3 protein is CTSTAAGGPHNEQFF. The CDR3 DNA reads TGCACCAGCACAGCAGCGGGAGGGCCGCACAATGAGCAGTTCTTC. The chain links TRBV10-2 to TRBJ2-1; 10 bases line up with TRBD2. This CDR3 contains 15 residues. The V gene's germline CDR1 is WSHSY and CDR2 SAAADI.

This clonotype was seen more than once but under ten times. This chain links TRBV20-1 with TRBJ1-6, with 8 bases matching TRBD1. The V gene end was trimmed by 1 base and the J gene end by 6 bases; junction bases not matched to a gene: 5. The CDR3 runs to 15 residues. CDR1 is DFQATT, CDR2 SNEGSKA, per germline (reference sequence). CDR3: CSARGQGSVNSPLHF. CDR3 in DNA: TGCAGTGCTAGAGGACAGGGGAGTGTTAATTCACCCCTCCACTTT.